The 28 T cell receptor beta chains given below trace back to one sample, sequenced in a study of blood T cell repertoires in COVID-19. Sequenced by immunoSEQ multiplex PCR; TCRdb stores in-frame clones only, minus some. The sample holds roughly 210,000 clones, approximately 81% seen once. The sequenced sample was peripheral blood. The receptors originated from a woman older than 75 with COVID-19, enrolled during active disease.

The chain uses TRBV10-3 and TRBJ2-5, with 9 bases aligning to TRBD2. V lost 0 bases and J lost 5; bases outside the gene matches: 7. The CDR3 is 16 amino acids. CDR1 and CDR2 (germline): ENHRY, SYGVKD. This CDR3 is CAISESVAGARETQYF. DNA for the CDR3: TGTGCCATCAGTGAGTCAGTAGCGGGGGCCAGGGAGACCCAGTACTTC.

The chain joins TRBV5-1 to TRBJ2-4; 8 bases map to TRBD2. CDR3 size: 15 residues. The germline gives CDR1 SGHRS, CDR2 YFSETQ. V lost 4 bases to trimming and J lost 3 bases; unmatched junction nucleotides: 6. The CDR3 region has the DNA TGCGCCAGCAGCGGCGGGGGGTTGGGCAAAAACATTCAGTACTTC. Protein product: CASSGGGLGKNIQYF.

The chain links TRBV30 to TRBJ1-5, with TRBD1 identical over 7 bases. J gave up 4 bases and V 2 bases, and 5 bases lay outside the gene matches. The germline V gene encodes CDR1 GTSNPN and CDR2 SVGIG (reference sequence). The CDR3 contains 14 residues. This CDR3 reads CAWSYAQGNQPQHF. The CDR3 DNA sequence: TGTGCCTGGAGTTACGCACAGGGGAATCAGCCCCAGCATTTT.

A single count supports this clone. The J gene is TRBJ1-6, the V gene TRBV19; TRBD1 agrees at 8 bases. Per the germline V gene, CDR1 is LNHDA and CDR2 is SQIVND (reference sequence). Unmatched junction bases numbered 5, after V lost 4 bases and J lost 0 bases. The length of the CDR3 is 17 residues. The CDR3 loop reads CASSRTGKGSYNSPLHF. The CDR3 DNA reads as TGTGCCAGTAGTAGGACAGGGAAGGGCTCCTATAATTCACCCCTCCACTTT.

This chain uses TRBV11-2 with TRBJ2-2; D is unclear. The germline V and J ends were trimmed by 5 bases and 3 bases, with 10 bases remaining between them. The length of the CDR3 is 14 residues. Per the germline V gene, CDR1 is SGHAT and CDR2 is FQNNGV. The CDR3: CASSPRLDTGELFF. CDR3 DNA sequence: TGTGCCAGCAGCCCTAGGCTGGACACCGGGGAGCTGTTTTTT.

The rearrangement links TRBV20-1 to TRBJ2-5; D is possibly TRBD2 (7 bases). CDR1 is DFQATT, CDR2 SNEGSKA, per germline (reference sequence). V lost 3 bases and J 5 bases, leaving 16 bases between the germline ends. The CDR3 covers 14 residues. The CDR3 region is CSASRGGRGETQYF. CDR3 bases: TGCAGTGCTAGTAGGGGGGGCCGTGGCGAGACCCAGTACTTC.

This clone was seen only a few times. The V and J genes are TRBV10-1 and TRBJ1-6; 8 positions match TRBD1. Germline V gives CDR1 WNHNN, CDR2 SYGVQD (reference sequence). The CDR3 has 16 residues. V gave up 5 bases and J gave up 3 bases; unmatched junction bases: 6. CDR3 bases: TGCGCCAGCAGTAACCGTGGGACAGGCTATAATTCACCCCTCCACTTT. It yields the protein CASSNRGTGYNSPLHF.

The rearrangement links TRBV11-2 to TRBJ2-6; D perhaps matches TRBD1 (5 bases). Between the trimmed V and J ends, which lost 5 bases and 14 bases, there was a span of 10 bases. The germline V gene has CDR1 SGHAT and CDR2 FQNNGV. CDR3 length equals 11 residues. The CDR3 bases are TGTGCCAGCAGCGGATCAGGGTTCCTGACTTTC. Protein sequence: CASSGSGFLTF.

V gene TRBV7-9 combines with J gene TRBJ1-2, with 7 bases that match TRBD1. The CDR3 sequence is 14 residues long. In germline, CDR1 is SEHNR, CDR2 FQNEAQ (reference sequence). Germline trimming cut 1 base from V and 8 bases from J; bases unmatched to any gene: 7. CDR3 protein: CASSLGPGGGGYTF. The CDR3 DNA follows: TGTGCCAGCAGCTTAGGGCCAGGGGGAGGCGGCTACACCTTC. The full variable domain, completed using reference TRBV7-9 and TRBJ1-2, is DTGVSQNPRHKITKRGQNVTFRCDPISEHNRLYWYRQTLGQGPEFLTYFQNEAQLEKSRLLSDRFSAERPKGSFSTLEIQRTEQGDSAMYLCASSLGPGGGGYTFGSGTRLTVV.

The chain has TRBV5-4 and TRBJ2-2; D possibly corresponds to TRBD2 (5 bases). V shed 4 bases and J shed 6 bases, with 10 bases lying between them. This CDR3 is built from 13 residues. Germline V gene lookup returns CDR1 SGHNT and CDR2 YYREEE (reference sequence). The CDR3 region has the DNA TGTGCCAGCAGCACCGTGGACTCCGGGGAGCTGTTTTTT. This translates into CASSTVDSGELFF.

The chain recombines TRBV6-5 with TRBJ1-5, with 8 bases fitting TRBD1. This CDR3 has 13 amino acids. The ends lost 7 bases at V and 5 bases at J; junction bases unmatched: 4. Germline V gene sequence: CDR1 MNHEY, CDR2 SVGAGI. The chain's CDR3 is CASTDRGDQPQHF. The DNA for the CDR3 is TGTGCCAGCACCGACAGGGGCGATCAGCCCCAGCATTTT.

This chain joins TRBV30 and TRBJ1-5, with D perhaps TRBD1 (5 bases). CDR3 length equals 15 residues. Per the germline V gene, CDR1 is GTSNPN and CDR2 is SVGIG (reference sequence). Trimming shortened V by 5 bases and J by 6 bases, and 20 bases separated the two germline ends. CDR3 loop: CAWEAGGKSVQPQHF. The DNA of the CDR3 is TGTGCCTGGGAGGCGGGGGGGAAATCGGTTCAGCCCCAGCATTTT.

The CDR3 is CATSRGGPDYGYTF. In nucleotides, the CDR3 is TGCGCCACCTCAAGAGGGGGCCCCGACTATGGCTACACCTTC. This rearrangement joins TRBV5-1 to TRBJ1-2, with 7 bases fitting TRBD1. V lost 9 bases, J lost 3 bases, and 11 bases stayed unmatched. Germline values: CDR1 SGHRS, CDR2 YFSETQ. CDR3 length: 14 amino acids.

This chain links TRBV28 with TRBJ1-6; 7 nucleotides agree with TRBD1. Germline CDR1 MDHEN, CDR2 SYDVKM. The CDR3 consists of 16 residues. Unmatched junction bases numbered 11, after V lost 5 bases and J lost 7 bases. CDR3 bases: TGTGCCAGCAGTCCAACTCAACAGGGGCGGAATTCACCCCTCCACTTT. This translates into CASSPTQQGRNSPLHF.

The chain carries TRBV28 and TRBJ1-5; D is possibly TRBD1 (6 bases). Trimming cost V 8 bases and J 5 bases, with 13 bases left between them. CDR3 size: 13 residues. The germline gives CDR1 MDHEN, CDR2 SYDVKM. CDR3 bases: TGTGCCAGCGGCCGGGACAAAGATCAGCCCCAGCATTTT. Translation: CASGRDKDQPQHF.

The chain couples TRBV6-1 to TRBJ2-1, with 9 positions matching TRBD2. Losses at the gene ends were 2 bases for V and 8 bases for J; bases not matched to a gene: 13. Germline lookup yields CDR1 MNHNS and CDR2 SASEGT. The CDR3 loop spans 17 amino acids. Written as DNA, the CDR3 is TGTGCCAGCAGTGAAACAGGCGGAGCGGGGGGCCGGGATGAGCAGTTCTTC. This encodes CASSETGGAGGRDEQFF.

The CDR3 loop reads CASRRGSPGNTIYF. CDR3 DNA: TGTGCCAGCAGGCGAGGGAGCCCTGGAAACACCATATATTTT. This sequence joins TRBV2 and TRBJ1-3; no clear D. The germline gives CDR1 SNHLY, CDR2 FYNNEI. The length of the CDR3 is 14 residues. V was shortened by 6 bases and J by 2 bases, with 11 bases between the two germline ends. Full variable domain (remainder filled in from reference TRBV2 and TRBJ1-3): EPEVTQTPSHQVTQMGQEVILRCVPISNHLYFYWYRQILGQKVEFLVSFYNNEISEKSEIFDDQFSVERPDGSNFTLKIRSTKLEDSAMYFCASRRGSPGNTIYFGEGSWLTVV.

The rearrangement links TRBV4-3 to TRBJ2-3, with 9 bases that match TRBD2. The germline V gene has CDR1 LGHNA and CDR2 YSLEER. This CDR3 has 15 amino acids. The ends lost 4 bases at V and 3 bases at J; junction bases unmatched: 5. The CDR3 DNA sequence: TGCGCCAGCAGCCTTAGGGCGGGGGGGACAGATACGCAGTATTTT. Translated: CASSLRAGGTDTQYF.

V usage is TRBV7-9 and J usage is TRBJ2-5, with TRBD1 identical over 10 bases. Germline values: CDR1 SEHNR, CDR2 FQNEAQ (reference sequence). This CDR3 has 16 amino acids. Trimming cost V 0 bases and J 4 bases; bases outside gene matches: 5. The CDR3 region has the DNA TGTGCCAGCAGCTTAGCCTGGGACAGGGGAACAGAGACCCAGTACTTC. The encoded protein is CASSLAWDRGTETQYF.

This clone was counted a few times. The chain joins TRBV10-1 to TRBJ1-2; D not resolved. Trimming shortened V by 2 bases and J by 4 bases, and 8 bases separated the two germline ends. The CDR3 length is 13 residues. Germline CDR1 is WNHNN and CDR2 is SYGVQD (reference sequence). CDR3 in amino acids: CASSEVVRYGYTF. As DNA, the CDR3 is TGCGCCAGCAGTGAGGTAGTCCGCTATGGCTACACCTTC.

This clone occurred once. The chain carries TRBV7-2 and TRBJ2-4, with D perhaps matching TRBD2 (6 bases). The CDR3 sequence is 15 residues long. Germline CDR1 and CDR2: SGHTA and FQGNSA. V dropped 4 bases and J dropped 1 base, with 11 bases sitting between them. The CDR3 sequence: CASSSGTAAKNIQYF. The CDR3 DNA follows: TGTGCCAGCAGCTCGGGGACTGCGGCCAAAAACATTCAGTACTTC. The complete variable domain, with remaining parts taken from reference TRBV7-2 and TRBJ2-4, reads GAGVSQSPSNKVTEKGKDVELRCDPISGHTALYWYRQSLGQGLEFLIYFQGNSAPDKSGLPSDRFSAERTGGSVSTLTIQRTQQEDSAVYLCASSSGTAAKNIQYFGAGTRLSVL.

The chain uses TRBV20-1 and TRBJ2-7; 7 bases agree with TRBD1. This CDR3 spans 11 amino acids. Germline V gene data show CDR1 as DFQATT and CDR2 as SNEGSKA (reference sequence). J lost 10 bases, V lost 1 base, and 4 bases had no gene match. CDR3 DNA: TGCAGTGCTAGAGGGGACAGCCAACAGTACGTC. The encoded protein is CSARGDSQQYV.

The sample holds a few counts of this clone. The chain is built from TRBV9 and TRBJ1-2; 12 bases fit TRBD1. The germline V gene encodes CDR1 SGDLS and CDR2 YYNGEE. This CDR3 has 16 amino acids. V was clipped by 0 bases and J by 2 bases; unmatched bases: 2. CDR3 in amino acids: CASSVEGTGGNYGYTF. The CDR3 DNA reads TGTGCCAGCAGCGTAGAAGGGACAGGGGGCAACTATGGCTACACCTTC. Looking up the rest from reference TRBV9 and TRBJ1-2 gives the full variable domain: DSGVTQTPKHLITATGQRVTLRCSPRSGDLSVYWYQQSLDQGLQFLIQYYNGEERAKGNILERFSAQQFPDLHSELNLSSLELGDSALYFCASSVEGTGGNYGYTFGSGTRLTVV.

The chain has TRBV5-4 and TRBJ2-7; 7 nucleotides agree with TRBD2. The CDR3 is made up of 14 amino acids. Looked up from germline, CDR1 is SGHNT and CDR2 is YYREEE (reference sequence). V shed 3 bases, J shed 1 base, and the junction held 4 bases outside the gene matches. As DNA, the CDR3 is TGTGCCAGCAGCTCGGGGGGAGATTCCTACGAGCAGTACTTC. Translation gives CASSSGGDSYEQYF.

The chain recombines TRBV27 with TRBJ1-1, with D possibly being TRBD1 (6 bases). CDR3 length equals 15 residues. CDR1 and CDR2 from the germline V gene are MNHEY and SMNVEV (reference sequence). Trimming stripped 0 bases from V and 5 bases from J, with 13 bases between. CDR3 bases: TGTGCCAGCAGTTTATCGGGGGGGCTGGGGACTGAAGCTTTCTTT. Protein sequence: CASSLSGGLGTEAFF.

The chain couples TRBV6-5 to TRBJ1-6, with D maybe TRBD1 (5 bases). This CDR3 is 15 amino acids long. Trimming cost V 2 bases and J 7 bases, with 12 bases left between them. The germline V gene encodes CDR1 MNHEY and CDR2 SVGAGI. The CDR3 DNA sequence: TGTGCCAGCAGTTACCGTACAGGACCAAATTCACCCCTCCACTTT. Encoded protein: CASSYRTGPNSPLHF.

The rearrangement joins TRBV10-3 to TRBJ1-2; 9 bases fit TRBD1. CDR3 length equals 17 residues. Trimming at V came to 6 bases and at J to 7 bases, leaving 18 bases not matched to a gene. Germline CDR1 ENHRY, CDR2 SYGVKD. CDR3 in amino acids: CAISSDTGGFVGGGYTF. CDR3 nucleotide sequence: TGTGCCATCAGCAGTGATACAGGGGGCTTTGTTGGTGGTGGCTACACCTTC.

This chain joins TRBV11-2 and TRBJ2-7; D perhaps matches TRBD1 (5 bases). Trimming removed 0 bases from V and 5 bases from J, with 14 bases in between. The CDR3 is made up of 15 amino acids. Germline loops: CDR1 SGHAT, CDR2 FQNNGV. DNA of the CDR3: TGTGCCAGCAGCTTAGATGGAAGGGGTCGGGACGAGCAGTACTTC. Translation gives CASSLDGRGRDEQYF.